A selection of T cell receptor beta chains follows, all from one sample in a study of T-cell memory formation after mild COVID-19. TCRdb reprocessed the 5' RACE reads via MiXCR and lists one record per CDR3 protein. In the table there are about 470,000 distinct CDR3 sequences, nearly 25% of which are singletons. The sequenced sample was PBMCs or a T cell subset sorted from them (not recorded which). Receptors originate from an adult woman who had mild COVID-19 (a few samples of this study predate the infection). Cell type and time point are not known. Both conserved end residues are part of each CDR3. The D gene is left open where the match is weak. Part of the rows lack a size; the others show once, few, many or a class for expanded clones.

cdr3_nt,cdr3_aa,v_call,d_call,clone_size,j_call
TGCGCCAGCAGCCAAGAAAGGGACAGGGGTATAAGAACCGGCTACACCTTC,CASSQERDRGIRTGYTF,TRBV4-1,TRBD1,NA,TRBJ1-2
TGTGCCACACCTTGTGGAGGGGAGCGCACCGGGGAGCTGTTTTTT,CATPCGGERTGELFF,TRBV6-5,NA,NA,TRBJ2-2
TGTGCTAGTGGTTTGGTACCTCTAGGGAGAGAGGCTTACAATGAGCAGTTCTTC,CASGLVPLGREAYNEQFF,TRBV12-5,NA,few,TRBJ2-1
TGTGCCAGCAGCCAGGCGCCGGGACTGGACAGGACAGATACGCAGTATTTT,CASSQAPGLDRTDTQYF,TRBV3-1,NA,few,TRBJ2-3
TGTGCCAGCAGTCCTCAGGGTCATGAGCAGTTCTTC,CASSPQGHEQFF,TRBV6-2/TRBV6-3,NA,NA,TRBJ2-1
TGTGCCATCAGTGAGTCCGGGACAGGCTATAGCTCCTACGAGCAGTACTTC,CAISESGTGYSSYEQYF,TRBV10-3,TRBD1,few,TRBJ2-7
TGTGCCAGCTCACCTTGGGACAGCGCCTTCGGGGGAAACACCATATATTTT,CASSPWDSAFGGNTIYF,TRBV18,TRBD1,NA,TRBJ1-3
TGTGCCAGCAGTTACGGGGGGCCCAGGGAGACCCAGTACTTC,CASSYGGPRETQYF,TRBV6-6,NA,few,TRBJ2-5
TGCGCCAGCAGCGCCGGGGATACTCACAATGAGCAGTTCTTC,CASSAGDTHNEQFF,TRBV5-1,NA,few,TRBJ2-1
TGCGCCAGCAGCCCAAGCAGGGTGAACCGCATGAACACTGAAGCTTTCTTT,CASSPSRVNRMNTEAFF,TRBV4-1,NA,few,TRBJ1-1
TGTGCCAGCAGCTGGGCAGGGAGAAGCAATCAGCCCCAGCATTTT,CASSWAGRSNQPQHF,TRBV5-5,NA,few,TRBJ1-5
TGTGCCAGCAGTTACGGTCCTGGGGACAATCAGCCCCAGCATTTT,CASSYGPGDNQPQHF,TRBV6-6,NA,NA,TRBJ1-5
TGCAGTGCTAGACCAAGCAGGTTGGGGTCCTACAATGAGCAGTTCTTC,CSARPSRLGSYNEQFF,TRBV20-1,NA,NA,TRBJ2-1
TGTGCCACCAGCAGGGAAGGAGCGGGAGTAGGAGATACGCAGTATTTT,CATSREGAGVGDTQYF,TRBV15,TRBD2,NA,TRBJ2-3
TGCGCCAGCAGCCAAGATAGGGACGTCTACGAGCAGTACTTC,CASSQDRDVYEQYF,TRBV4-1,NA,NA,TRBJ2-7
TGTGCCAGCAGCTTCCCCGACAGTCTTTCCTACGAGCAGTACTTC,CASSFPDSLSYEQYF,TRBV7-8,NA,NA,TRBJ2-7
TGTGCCAGTAGTATGGCGCTCTTGAGTGGAAATGAGCAGTTCTTC,CASSMALLSGNEQFF,TRBV19,NA,NA,TRBJ2-1
TGTGCCAGCAGTTATCGGGAGCAGTACTTC,CASSYREQYF,TRBV28,NA,NA,TRBJ2-7
TGCGCCAGCAGCCACGGGGCGGGGGGCACCTACAATGAGCAGTTCTTC,CASSHGAGGTYNEQFF,TRBV5-1,TRBD2,NA,TRBJ2-1
TGTGCCAGTAGTCCCCCAGGCGCTCCTTCCTACGAGCAGTACTTC,CASSPPGAPSYEQYF,TRBV19,NA,NA,TRBJ2-7
TGTGCCAGCAGCCAGGACAGTTCACGCGAGCAGTACTTC,CASSQDSSREQYF,TRBV7-9,NA,many,TRBJ2-7
TGTGCCACGGGACGGGACGGTAATTTGTATGGCTACACCTTC,CATGRDGNLYGYTF,TRBV6-2/TRBV6-3,NA,NA,TRBJ1-2
TGTGCCTGGAAGTTCCCTAGGTTGGGGAGGGGGGAGCTGTTTTTT,CAWKFPRLGRGELFF,TRBV30,NA,NA,TRBJ2-2
TGTGCCAGCAGCTTAGAAGTTGTCAGCGGAATGAACACTGAAGCTTTCTTT,CASSLEVVSGMNTEAFF,TRBV7-8,NA,few,TRBJ1-1
TGTGCGACTAGCGGGAGTATCTACGAGCAGTACTTC,CATSGSIYEQYF,TRBV6-2/TRBV6-3,TRBD2,NA,TRBJ2-7
TGCGCCAGCAGCCGGTGGATAGCGGGAGAGGGCTCCTACGAGCAGTACTTC,CASSRWIAGEGSYEQYF,TRBV4-1,TRBD2,NA,TRBJ2-7
TGTGCCAGCAGTGACCTCATAGGGGAGGTCGCTGAGCAGTTCTTC,CASSDLIGEVAEQFF,TRBV6-4,NA,NA,TRBJ2-1